This passage covers 6 T cell receptor beta chains from one sample sequenced in a study of T-cell memory formation after mild COVID-19. TCRdb redid the calling of the 5' RACE reads with MiXCR, one entry per CDR3 protein. The table has 250,000 to 350,000 distinct CDR3 sequences, roughly an eighth seen once. Sequenced material: PBMCs or a T cell subset sorted from them (not recorded which). These receptors all stem from a young man who had mild COVID-19 (a few samples of this study predate the infection). Cell type and time point are not known.

CDR3 amino acids: CSARGTYEQYF. CDR3 nucleotide sequence: TGCAGTGCTAGAGGGACCTACGAGCAGTACTTC. J is TRBJ2-7 and V is TRBV20-1; no firm D call. Trimming left V 1 base short and J 2 bases short, with 3 bases between. The CDR3 runs to 11 residues. Germline assignment: CDR1 DFQATT and CDR2 SNEGSKA (reference sequence).

The V gene is TRBV4-3, the J gene TRBJ2-3, with D tentatively TRBD1 (6 bases). The CDR3 totals 13 residues. V was shortened by 4 bases and J by 8 bases, with 13 bases between the two germline ends. Germline V lookup: CDR1 LGHNA, CDR2 YSLEER. The CDR3, as DNA: TGCGCCAGCAGCCTCGACAGGACTGGTACGCAGTATTTT. Translated, it gives CASSLDRTGTQYF.

V gene TRBV6-1 combines with J gene TRBJ2-7; TRBD2 might be the D (6 bases). The germline V gene has CDR1 MNHNS and CDR2 SASEGT. This CDR3 region has 14 residues. V was trimmed by 6 bases and J by 5 bases, leaving 17 bases between them. For the CDR3, the DNA is TGTGCCAGCAGCCGCACGGGGGAGTGGAACGAGCAGTACGTC. Amino acid sequence: CASSRTGEWNEQYV.

This clonotype was seen only a few times. V and J are TRBV5-1 and TRBJ1-5; D is unresolved. V was clipped by 4 bases and J by 5 bases, with 10 bases between them. The CDR3 covers 13 residues. Germline V lookup: CDR1 SGHRS, CDR2 YFSETQ. The CDR3 DNA reads as TGCGCCAGCAGCCTGGACCCTGATCAGCCCCAGCATTTT. Residues: CASSLDPDQPQHF.

The V gene is TRBV6-5, the J gene TRBJ2-3, with TRBD1 as a possible D gene (6 bases). V dropped 5 bases and J dropped 1 base, with 10 bases sitting between them. The V gene's germline CDR1 is MNHEY and CDR2 SVGAGI. The CDR3 contains 14 residues. CDR3 sequence (DNA): TGTGCCAGCAGTATCAGGGGCCGCACAGATACGCAGTATTTT. This codes for CASSIRGRTDTQYF.

The rearrangement links TRBV5-1 to TRBJ1-2; no clear D. Germline V gene lookup returns CDR1 SGHRS and CDR2 YFSETQ. The CDR3 covers 13 residues. V shed 4 bases and J shed 6 bases, with 13 bases lying between them. The CDR3 DNA is TGCGCCAGCAGCGGGAGGACCCGCGATGGCTACACCTTC. Its protein product is CASSGRTRDGYTF.